Given below is one T cell receptor (beta chain) in context. The target antigen is unknown. This entry comes from a study of STAT3 mutations in large granular lymphocyte leukemia. Study summary: Roughly half of the longitudinally sequenced T-LGLL patients carried detectable canonical activating STAT3 mutations. Immunosuppressive therapy was given to more than half of T-LGLL patients.

CDR3 length: 16 residues. Deletions cut 5 bases from V and 2 bases from J, with 18 bases between. Germline values: CDR1 SEHNR, CDR2 FQNEAQ (reference sequence). The study's findings and limits: Every T-LGLL patient had at least one immunodominant TCRbeta clonotype. In several patients, dominant TCR clone burden exceeded STAT3 mutant burden. After therapy, about 35% of the 18 patients switched clonotypes, all new clones STAT3 wild type.

Profiled with immunoSEQ multiplex PCR; TCRdb holds only in-frame clones, not every one. The sample contains tens of thousands of clones, about 90% of which appear only once. What was sequenced was peripheral blood mononuclear cells. The origin of this receptor is a man in his 60s with T-cell large granular lymphocyte leukemia. Some clones in this sample may be carry-over from other donors' samples. The chain uses TRBV7-9 and TRBJ2-5; D gene uncertain. The CDR3 coding sequence is TGTGCCAGCAGCCGATCACCTGGTGGGTTACAAGAGACCCAGTACTTC. Translated, it gives CASSRSPGGLQETQYF.